This TCR beta chain was sequenced for a study of blood T cell repertoires in COVID-19 (dated by TCRdb to the early 2020s). General notes on the study: Samples covering the acute and convalescent phases of COVID-19 were provided by collaborators in the United States, Italy and Spain. Where available, HLA class I and class II types were taken from metadata supplied by the sample provider and were not determined by assay-based typing. Deeply sampled blood TCRbeta repertoires from subjects exposed to, actively infected with, or recovered from COVID-19 were included in the dataset. The material from the prospective study consisted of cDNA or gDNA derived from T cells, B-cell-depleted T cells, or PBMCs. Nearly every sample came with metadata listing a de-identified subject ID, COVID-19 status, age in years and sex. The repertoires were released in a freely available public database intended as a resource for research on the immune response to SARS-CoV-2. Samples came from the ongoing ImmuneRACE study (first 160 participants) plus 1,254 subjects from 6 global collaborators. Broader findings and caveats from the paper: The amount of clinical and demographic metadata varied by source and participant and was provided uncurated.

One collaborating source in Seattle enrolled patients while the patients were actively infected and followed the patients over time throughout the course of disease. Whole blood was collected in K2EDTA tubes by collaborating institutions according to the institutions' own protocols. Collaborator samples were shipped for TCRbeta analysis as frozen whole blood, isolated PBMCs, or DNA extracted from either sample type. Spanning cysteine to phenylalanine, the CDR3 consists of 11 amino acids. Only the CDR3 DNA is retained, 33 bases long and in frame from the first base. V and J lose 5 bases and 6 bases, and a span of 5 bases separates them. According to the germline V gene (reference sequence), CDR1 reads GTSNPN and CDR2 reads SVGIG. TCRbeta CDR3 regions were amplified from genomic DNA using the immunoSEQ Assay, a bias-controlled multiplex PCR. Under the source paper's analysis protocol: The number of nucleated cells in each sample was estimated by amplification of reference gene primers within the assay. To quantify the absolute abundance of each unique TCRbeta CDR3 rearrangement, sequence reads were collapsed and filtered. For each sample, productive Simpson clonality was calculated as the square root of Simpson's diversity index over productive rearrangements. TCRdb limited this immuneACCESS table to in-frame rearrangements with V and J called. A share of clones is missing; checked studies link under half to unresolved V genes, and the rest is unexplained. D and trimming were read from the DNA, whereas the V and J calls and clone size are those reported in that table. For this sample there are 300,000 to 350,000 clones; approximately 92% appear just once. The ten largest clones represent 6.5% to 8% of the sample.

To note about this clone: There is no known antigen for this receptor. Base qualities are not at hand, and no much larger clone is one base apart.

The source is a woman aged 30 to 39 with COVID-19, enrolled during active disease. The material sequenced was peripheral blood. The V gene is TRBV30 and the J gene is TRBJ1-6; TRBD1 could be the D gene, as 5 bases match. The CDR3 sequence is CAWGANSPLHF. The DNA reads TGTGCCTGGGGGGCTAATTCACCCCTCCACTTT.